This entry is about one TCR beta chain. Antigen specificity is unknown. Germline V lookup: CDR1 LNHDA, CDR2 SQIVND (reference sequence). Trimming removed 3 bases at V and 7 bases at J, with 15 bases between. The CDR3 extends over 15 amino acids. As to time point: peripheral blood 6 weeks after treatment start. Repertoires were generated with immunoSEQ multiplex PCR, while TCRdb's copy carries only in-frame clones and drops some. The profile shows 46,000 or so clones, more than 75% of them singletons. These data belong to a study of PD-L1 blockade in urothelial cancer. Study-level information: Males with bladder-origin urothelial cancer constituted most of the 29 patients. Findings and caveats of the study: At the 3-week point, tumor-associated blood clones expanded more in durable-benefit patients.

The rearrangement links TRBV19 to TRBJ1-4; a weak D match, TRBD1 (5 bases). The sequencing used PBMCs, collected around atezolizumab (anti-PD-L1) treatment. The TCR was taken from a man in his sixties with urothelial cancer. CDR3 sequence reads: CASSIGGRVSEKLFF. The CDR3 bases are TGTGCCAGTAGTATTGGTGGCAGGGTGAGTGAAAAACTGTTTTTT.